This T cell receptor beta chain was recorded in a study of identical twins. V lost 6 bases to trimming and J lost 6 bases, with 18 bases between them. This CDR3 is 14 amino acids long. In TCRdb, the 5' RACE reads were re-called with MiXCR into one record per CDR3 protein. Among 420,000 or so distinct CDR3 sequences, around 20% were seen once, and the ten largest hold 12%. This clonotype was counted between two and nine times. This rearrangement joins TRBV12-3 or TRBV12-4 to TRBJ2-7, with no clear D. The sequence was collected from a man over 45 in good health. Specimen: naive T cells sorted from blood. DNA of the CDR3: TGTGCCAGCAGCCCAATACTCTCCGTAGGCGAGCAGTACTTC. As protein: CASSPILSVGEQYF.